The 29 T cell receptor beta chains below were found in one sample sequenced in a study of cytomegalovirus exposure and HLA in healthy donors. The method was immunoSEQ multiplex PCR; TCRdb's version includes in-frame clones alone and lacks a portion of them. Of approximately 300,000 clones in the sample, roughly 89% were seen once. Sequenced: PBMCs. Source of these receptors: a woman younger than 30 in good health and CMV-seronegative.

The V call is TRBV6-1, the J call TRBJ1-5; D might be TRBD1 (6 bases). This CDR3 is built from 16 residues. Germline CDR1 is MNHNS and CDR2 is SASEGT. Trimming removed 3 bases from V and 2 bases from J, with 14 bases in between. CDR3: CASSEDSPWGNQPQHF. The CDR3, as DNA: TGTGCCAGCAGTGAGGACAGTCCTTGGGGCAATCAGCCCCAGCATTTT.

The chain employs TRBV27 and TRBJ1-2; unclear D gene. V gave up 4 bases and J gave up 4 bases, with 13 bases separating them. The CDR3 is 14 amino acids. Germline assignment: CDR1 MNHEY and CDR2 SMNVEV (reference sequence). In DNA form, the CDR3 reads TGTGCCAGCAGTTCTGGCAGCGGGATCTATGGCTACACCTTC. Its translation: CASSSGSGIYGYTF.

This clone occurred once. V gene TRBV4-3 combines with J gene TRBJ2-1; D might be TRBD2 (5 bases). The CDR3 is 14 amino acids. V dropped 0 bases and J dropped 10 bases, with 13 bases sitting between them. Germline CDR1 and CDR2: LGHNA and YSLEER. This chain's CDR3 is CASSQDWGDREQFF. The CDR3 nucleotides read TGCGCCAGCAGCCAAGATTGGGGAGACCGCGAGCAGTTCTTC.

The chain recombines TRBV9 with TRBJ2-1, with 9 bases that match TRBD2. V was clipped by 2 bases and J by 7 bases; unmatched bases: 10. Germline lookup yields CDR1 SGDLS and CDR2 YYNGEE. The length of the CDR3 is 16 residues. CDR3: CASSVSSGTSHNEQFF. Here the CDR3 DNA reads TGTGCCAGCAGCGTCTCTTCAGGGACTAGCCATAATGAGCAGTTCTTC. Using reference TRBV9 and TRBJ2-1 for the parts outside the CDR3, the full variable domain is DSGVTQTPKHLITATGQRVTLRCSPRSGDLSVYWYQQSLDQGLQFLIQYYNGEERAKGNILERFSAQQFPDLHSELNLSSLELGDSALYFCASSVSSGTSHNEQFFGPGTRLTVL.

This clone has just a few counts. The chain is built from TRBV2 and TRBJ2-7, with a possible D match to TRBD2 (6 bases). Looked up from germline, CDR1 is SNHLY and CDR2 is FYNNEI. The CDR3 loop spans 14 amino acids. V was pared by 6 bases and J by 4 bases, with 16 bases between. This CDR3 reads CASRPAGTWYEQYF. DNA for the CDR3: TGTGCCAGCAGACCAGCGGGTACTTGGTACGAGCAGTACTTC.

The V call is TRBV5-1, the J call TRBJ1-2, with a possible D match to TRBD1 (5 bases). The CDR3 has 15 residues. From germline, CDR1 is SGHRS and CDR2 YFSETQ. Between the trimmed V and J ends, which lost 0 bases and 2 bases, there was a span of 11 bases. CDR3 amino acids: CASSLGMTENYGYTF. The DNA for the CDR3 is TGCGCCAGCAGCTTGGGAATGACAGAGAACTATGGCTACACCTTC.

The rearrangement joins TRBV2 to TRBJ2-2; D is unresolved. The V gene lost 3 bases and the J gene lost 5 bases, with 10 bases spanning the gap. CDR1 and CDR2 from the germline V gene are SNHLY and FYNNEI. This CDR3 is built from 14 residues. The CDR3 nucleotides read TGTGCCAGCAGTGATGGGCTTGCGACCGGGGAGCTGTTTTTT. This encodes CASSDGLATGELFF.

CDR3 amino acids: CASSPPLGQGADTQYF. The CDR3 DNA reads TGTGCCAGCAGTCCACCCCTTGGGCAGGGGGCAGATACGCAGTATTTT. The chain couples TRBV28 to TRBJ2-3, with 7 bases matching TRBD1. The V gene's germline CDR1 is MDHEN and CDR2 SYDVKM. V lost 5 bases and J lost 4; bases outside the gene matches: 12. This CDR3 contains 16 residues.

V gene TRBV4-2 combines with J gene TRBJ2-7; 8 bases line up with TRBD2. V lost 4 bases and J lost 2; bases outside the gene matches: 7. Looked up from germline, CDR1 is LGHNA and CDR2 is YNFKEQ. The CDR3 has 15 amino acids. CDR3 DNA sequence: TGTGCCAGCAGCCTCAGAGCGGGGGAAACCTACGAGCAGTACTTC. Translation gives CASSLRAGETYEQYF.

This clone turned up a few times. This chain links TRBV4-2 with TRBJ1-5; maybe TRBD1 (6 bases). The germline V gene has CDR1 LGHNA and CDR2 YNFKEQ. The V end lost 4 bases, the J end lost 1 base, and 20 bases lay between the germline ends. The length of the CDR3 is 18 residues. The CDR3 is CASSRETGLKGSNQPQHF. DNA of the CDR3: TGTGCCAGCAGCCGAGAGACAGGCCTCAAAGGGAGCAATCAGCCCCAGCATTTT.

V and J are TRBV9 and TRBJ2-3, with 7 bases aligning to TRBD2. Per the germline V gene, CDR1 is SGDLS and CDR2 is YYNGEE. The CDR3 is 19 amino acids. J lost 0 bases, V lost 3 bases, and 16 bases had no gene match. Written as DNA, the CDR3 is TGTGCCAGCAGCGCCAGTAGGCTAGCGGACCCCCCTAGCACAGATACGCAGTATTTT. Translation: CASSASRLADPPSTDTQYF.

This chain connects TRBV9 to TRBJ2-1; 9 nucleotides agree with TRBD2. The V and J ends lost 5 bases and 8 bases, in that order; junction bases with no gene match: 11. Germline V gives CDR1 SGDLS, CDR2 YYNGEE. CDR3 length: 15 amino acids. As DNA, the CDR3 is TGTGCCAGCAGGGCTAGCGGGAATCCTTACCATGAGCAGTTCTTC. Translated, it gives CASRASGNPYHEQFF.

The V call is TRBV6-6, the J call TRBJ2-5; D may be TRBD1 (6 bases). CDR3 length equals 14 residues. V was cut by 5 bases and J by 5 bases, with 15 bases left in between. Germline V CDR1 and CDR2: MNHNY, SVGAGI (reference sequence). CDR3 region: CASSIRGTVETQYF. In DNA form, the CDR3 reads TGTGCCAGCAGTATCAGGGGTACGGTCGAGACCCAGTACTTC.

The count of this clone is one. The chain employs TRBV5-1 and TRBJ2-2; D possibly corresponds to TRBD1 (6 bases). CDR1 and CDR2 (germline): SGHRS, YFSETQ. The CDR3 runs 17 residues. V shed 3 bases and J shed 5 bases, with 20 bases lying between them. CDR3 loop: CASSSFAGEPQTGELFF. CDR3 sequence (DNA): TGCGCCAGCAGCTCCTTTGCAGGGGAGCCCCAAACCGGGGAGCTGTTTTTT.

The chain couples TRBV7-6 to TRBJ2-7; 9 positions agree with TRBD1. V lost 1 base to trimming and J lost 3 bases; unmatched junction nucleotides: 4. The CDR3 has 15 amino acids. Germline V gene lookup returns CDR1 SGHVS and CDR2 FNYEAQ. The CDR3 DNA reads as TGTGCCAGCAGCTTAGAGGGACAGGGAAACTACGAGCAGTACTTC. Encoded protein: CASSLEGQGNYEQYF.

The chain couples TRBV11-3 to TRBJ2-1, with TRBD2 as a possible D gene (6 bases). Trimming took off 5 bases at V and 5 bases at J, with 25 bases between the two ends. The CDR3 sequence is 18 residues long. The germline gives CDR1 SGHNT, CDR2 YENEEA. The CDR3 DNA is TGTGCCAGCAGCCTGACCCTAGCGTTGGGAGCACAGGACAATGAGCAGTTCTTC. Amino acids: CASSLTLALGAQDNEQFF.

This sequence joins TRBV4-3 and TRBJ1-3, with D perhaps matching TRBD1 (5 bases). Trimming took off 4 bases at V and 1 base at J, with 17 bases between the two ends. Germline V gene data show CDR1 as LGHNA and CDR2 as YSLEER. The CDR3 spans 17 residues. This chain's CDR3 is CASSRSTSGLSGNTIYF. CDR3 coding DNA: TGCGCCAGCAGCCGTTCGACATCGGGACTGTCTGGAAACACCATATATTTT.

This clone showed up just once. This sequence joins TRBV27 and TRBJ1-1, with TRBD1 matching 8 bases. Trimming removed 7 bases from V and 5 bases from J; junction bases left unmatched: 18. This CDR3 comprises 17 residues. In germline, CDR1 is MNHEY, CDR2 SMNVEV (reference sequence). The CDR3, as DNA: TGTGCCAGCAACCCCGGGGGCCCAGGGGGCTCTGGGACTGAAGCTTTCTTT. Translating it yields CASNPGGPGGSGTEAFF.

The count of this clone is one. V is TRBV11-1 and J is TRBJ2-1, with 10 bases fitting TRBD2. V gave up 2 bases and J gave up 7 bases; unmatched junction bases: 5. The CDR3 covers 15 residues. Germline V gives CDR1 SGHAT, CDR2 FQDESV (reference sequence). The CDR3 DNA sequence: TGTGCCAGCAGCTTATCTAGCGGGAGTCAGAATGAGCAGTTCTTC. Encoded protein: CASSLSSGSQNEQFF.

The chain couples TRBV27 to TRBJ2-3, with TRBD2 identical over 8 bases. Germline lookup yields CDR1 MNHEY and CDR2 SMNVEV (reference sequence). The CDR3 sequence is 15 residues long. Unmatched junction bases numbered 7, after V lost 3 bases and J lost 5 bases. The CDR3 spells CASSFRREVGDTQYF. The CDR3 DNA reads as TGTGCCAGCAGTTTTAGGCGGGAGGTGGGAGATACGCAGTATTTT.

This clone was picked up a small number of times. The chain employs TRBV7-2 and TRBJ2-7; maybe TRBD2 (7 bases). Germline CDR1 SGHTA, CDR2 FQGNSA. V was trimmed by 3 bases and J by 6 bases, leaving 15 bases between them. This CDR3 spans 14 amino acids. The CDR3 here is CASSFGGGSSEQYF. Written as DNA, the CDR3 is TGTGCCAGCAGCTTTGGGGGCGGGAGTTCCGAGCAGTACTTC.

The chain joins TRBV28 to TRBJ2-2; 8 positions match TRBD1. Germline CDR1 MDHEN, CDR2 SYDVKM. The CDR3 spans 14 residues. V gave up 6 bases and J gave up 6 bases; unmatched junction bases: 6. This CDR3 is CASRYRGAAGELFF. The CDR3 region has the DNA TGTGCCAGCAGATACAGGGGGGCCGCCGGGGAGCTGTTTTTT.

The chain uses TRBV18 and TRBJ2-1; no reliable D call. The V end was cut by 2 bases, the J end by 8 bases, with 10 bases between. CDR3 size: 13 residues. The germline gives CDR1 KGHSH, CDR2 LQKENI. The CDR3 DNA reads TGTGCCAGCTCACCATCGGATGGAGATGAGCAGTTCTTC. Amino acid sequence: CASSPSDGDEQFF.

This clone was counted a single time. The V call is TRBV2, the J call TRBJ1-1; D unclear. Between the trimmed V and J ends, which lost 10 bases and 0 bases, there was a span of 12 bases. The CDR3 is made up of 13 amino acids. The germline gives CDR1 SNHLY, CDR2 FYNNEI. CDR3 region: CATSPGMNTEAFF. In DNA, the CDR3 is TGTGCCACCTCACCGGGAATGAACACTGAAGCTTTCTTT.

This chain uses TRBV28 with TRBJ2-3; 9 nucleotides align to TRBD1. V lost 6 bases, J lost 0 bases, and 13 bases stayed unmatched. CDR1 and CDR2 from the germline V gene are MDHEN and SYDVKM. This CDR3 is 18 amino acids long. DNA of the CDR3: TGTGCCAGCAGCCTAACACAGGGGGCCATACAGAGCACAGATACGCAGTATTTT. This sequence encodes CASSLTQGAIQSTDTQYF.

The rearrangement uses TRBV9 and TRBJ2-3; D call uncertain. Germline V gene lookup returns CDR1 SGDLS and CDR2 YYNGEE. The ends were cut back, 0 bases at V and 2 bases at J, with 7 bases in the middle. There are 14 residues in the CDR3. CDR3 in DNA: TGTGCCAGCAGCGTAGCACAGTCCACAGATACGCAGTATTTT. Amino acid sequence: CASSVAQSTDTQYF. The entire variable domain, with the rest obtained from reference TRBV9 and TRBJ2-3, is as follows: DSGVTQTPKHLITATGQRVTLRCSPRSGDLSVYWYQQSLDQGLQFLIQYYNGEERAKGNILERFSAQQFPDLHSELNLSSLELGDSALYFCASSVAQSTDTQYFGPGTRLTVL.

In this sample, this clone turned up once. The gene calls are TRBV29-1 and TRBJ2-3; no reliable D call. CDR1 and CDR2 (germline): SQVTM, ANQGSEA. The V end lost 2 bases, the J end lost 1 base, and 7 bases lay between the germline ends. The CDR3 consists of 13 residues. CDR3 sequence (DNA): TGCAGCGTTGAACCCCGGGGCACAGATACGCAGTATTTT. This sequence encodes CSVEPRGTDTQYF.

V gene TRBV13 combines with J gene TRBJ2-7, with 7 bases aligning to TRBD1. This CDR3 has 15 amino acids. Losses at the gene ends were 0 bases for V and 4 bases for J; bases not matched to a gene: 6. Per germline, CDR1 PRHDT and CDR2 FYEKMQ (reference sequence). CDR3 nucleotide sequence: TGTGCCAGCAGCTTAGGAGGACAGGCCCCGTACGAGCAGTACTTC. Amino acids: CASSLGGQAPYEQYF.

The chain links TRBV10-3 to TRBJ2-7, with 8 positions matching TRBD2. The CDR3 extends over 15 amino acids. CDR1 and CDR2 (germline): ENHRY, SYGVKD. The junction had 9 bases not matched to a gene; V was cut back by 8 bases and J by 0 bases. The CDR3: CAIALTGTSSYEQYF. CDR3 DNA sequence: TGTGCCATCGCGTTAACCGGGACTAGCTCCTACGAGCAGTACTTC.